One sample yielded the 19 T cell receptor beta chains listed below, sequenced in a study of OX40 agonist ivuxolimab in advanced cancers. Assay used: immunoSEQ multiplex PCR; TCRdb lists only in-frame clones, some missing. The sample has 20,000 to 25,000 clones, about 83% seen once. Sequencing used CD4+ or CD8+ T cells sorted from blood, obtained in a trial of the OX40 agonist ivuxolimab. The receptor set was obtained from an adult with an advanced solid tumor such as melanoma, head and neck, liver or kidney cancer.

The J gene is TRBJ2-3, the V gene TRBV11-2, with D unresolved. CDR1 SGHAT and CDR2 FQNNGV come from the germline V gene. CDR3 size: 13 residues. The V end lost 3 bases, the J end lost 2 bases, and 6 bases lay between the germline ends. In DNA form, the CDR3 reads TGTGCCAGCAGCTTCAGAGACACAGATACGCAGTATTTT. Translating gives CASSFRDTDTQYF.

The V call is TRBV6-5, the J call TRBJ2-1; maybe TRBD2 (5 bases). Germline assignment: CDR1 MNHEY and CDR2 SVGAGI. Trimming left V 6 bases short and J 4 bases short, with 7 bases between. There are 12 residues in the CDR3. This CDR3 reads CASRTGYNEQFF. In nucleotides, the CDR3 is TGTGCCAGCAGGACGGGGTACAATGAGCAGTTCTTC.

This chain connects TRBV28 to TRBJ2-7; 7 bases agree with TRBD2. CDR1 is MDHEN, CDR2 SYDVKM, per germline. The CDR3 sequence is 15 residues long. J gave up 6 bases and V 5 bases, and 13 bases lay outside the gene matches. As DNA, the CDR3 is TGTGCCAGCAGTCTTGAGTCGACTAGCCGTTTCGAGCAGTACTTC. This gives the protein CASSLESTSRFEQYF.

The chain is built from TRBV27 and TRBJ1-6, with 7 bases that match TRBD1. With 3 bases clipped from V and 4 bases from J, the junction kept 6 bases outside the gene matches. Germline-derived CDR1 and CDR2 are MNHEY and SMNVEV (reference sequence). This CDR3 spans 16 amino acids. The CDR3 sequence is CASSFQGQRYNSPLHF. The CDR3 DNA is TGTGCCAGCAGTTTTCAGGGACAGAGATATAATTCACCCCTCCACTTT.

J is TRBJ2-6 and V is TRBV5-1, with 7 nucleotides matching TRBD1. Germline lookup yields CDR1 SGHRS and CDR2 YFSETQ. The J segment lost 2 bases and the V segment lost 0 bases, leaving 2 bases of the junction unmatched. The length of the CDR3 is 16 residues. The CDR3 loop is CASSLGRGPGANVLTF. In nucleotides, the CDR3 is TGCGCCAGCAGCTTGGGAAGGGGGCCTGGGGCCAACGTCCTGACTTTC.

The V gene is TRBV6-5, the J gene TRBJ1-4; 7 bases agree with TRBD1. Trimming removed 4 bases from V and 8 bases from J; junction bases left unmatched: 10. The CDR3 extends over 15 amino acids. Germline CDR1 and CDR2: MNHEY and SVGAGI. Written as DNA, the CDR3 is TGTGCCAGCAGTTCGAAGGGGGCAGGAGCGGAAAAACTGTTTTTT. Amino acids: CASSSKGAGAEKLFF.

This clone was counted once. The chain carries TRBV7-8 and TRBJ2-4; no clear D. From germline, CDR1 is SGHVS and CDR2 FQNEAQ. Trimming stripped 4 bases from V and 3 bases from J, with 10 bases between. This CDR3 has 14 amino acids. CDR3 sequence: CASSSGQHKNIQYF. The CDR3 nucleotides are TGTGCCAGCAGCTCCGGTCAGCACAAAAACATTCAGTACTTC.

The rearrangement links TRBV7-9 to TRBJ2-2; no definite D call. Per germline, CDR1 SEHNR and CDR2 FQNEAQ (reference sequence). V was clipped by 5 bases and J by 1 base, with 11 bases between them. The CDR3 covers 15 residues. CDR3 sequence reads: CASSPAKGNTGELFF. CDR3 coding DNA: TGTGCCAGCAGCCCTGCAAAAGGGAACACCGGGGAGCTGTTTTTT.

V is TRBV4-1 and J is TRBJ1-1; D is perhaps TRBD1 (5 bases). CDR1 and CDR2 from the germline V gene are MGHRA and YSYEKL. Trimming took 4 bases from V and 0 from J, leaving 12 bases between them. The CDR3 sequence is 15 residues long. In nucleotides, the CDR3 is TGCGCCAGCAGCCGCGGGGGAGGGGTGAACACTGAAGCTTTCTTT. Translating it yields CASSRGGGVNTEAFF.

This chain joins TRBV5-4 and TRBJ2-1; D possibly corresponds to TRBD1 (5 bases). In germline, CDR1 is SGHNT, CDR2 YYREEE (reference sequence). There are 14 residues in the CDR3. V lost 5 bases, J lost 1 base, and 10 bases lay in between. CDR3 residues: CASRLRGSYNEQFF. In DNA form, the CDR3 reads TGTGCCAGCAGGCTTAGGGGTTCCTACAATGAGCAGTTCTTC.

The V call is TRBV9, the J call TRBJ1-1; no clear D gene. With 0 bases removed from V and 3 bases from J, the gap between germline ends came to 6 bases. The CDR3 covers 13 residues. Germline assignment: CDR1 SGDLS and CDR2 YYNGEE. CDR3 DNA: TGTGCCAGCAGCGTAGAAGGATACACTGAAGCTTTCTTT. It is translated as CASSVEGYTEAFF.

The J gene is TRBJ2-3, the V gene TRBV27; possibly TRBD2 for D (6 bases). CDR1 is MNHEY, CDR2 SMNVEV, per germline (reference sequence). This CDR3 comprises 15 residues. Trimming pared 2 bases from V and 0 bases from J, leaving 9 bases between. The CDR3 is CASSLTGTSTDTQYF. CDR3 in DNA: TGTGCCAGCAGTTTAACCGGGACTAGCACAGATACGCAGTATTTT.

CDR3 sequence reads: CASSFHGTQGSNYGYTF. Written as DNA, the CDR3 is TGTGCCAGCAGTTTCCACGGGACTCAGGGTAGTAACTATGGCTACACCTTC. V usage is TRBV27 and J usage is TRBJ1-2; possible D gene TRBD1, 5 bases. The ends were cut back, 3 bases at V and 1 base at J, with 18 bases in the middle. This CDR3 is 17 amino acids long. The germline CDR1 and CDR2 sequences are MNHEY and SMNVEV (reference sequence).

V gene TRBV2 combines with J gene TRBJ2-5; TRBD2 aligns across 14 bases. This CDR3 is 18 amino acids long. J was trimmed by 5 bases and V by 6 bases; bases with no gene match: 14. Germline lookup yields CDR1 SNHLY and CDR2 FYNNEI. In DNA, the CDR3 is TGTGCCAGCAGAAGAAACGGACTAGCGGGGGGTCATGGGGAGACCCAGTACTTC. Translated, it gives CASRRNGLAGGHGETQYF.

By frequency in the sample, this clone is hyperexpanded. CDR3 coding DNA: TGCAGCGTCAGGACAGGGGTTGGCACTGAAGCTTTCTTT. This codes for CSVRTGVGTEAFF. This chain joins TRBV29-1 and TRBJ1-1; 9 bases are a match to TRBD1. The ends lost 6 bases at V and 4 bases at J; junction bases unmatched: 6. This CDR3 spans 13 amino acids. The germline CDR1 and CDR2 sequences are SQVTM and ANQGSEA.

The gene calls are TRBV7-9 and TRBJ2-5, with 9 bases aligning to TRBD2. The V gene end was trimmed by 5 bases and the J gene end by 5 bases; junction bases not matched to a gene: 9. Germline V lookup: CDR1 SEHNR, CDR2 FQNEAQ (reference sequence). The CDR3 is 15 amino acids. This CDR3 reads CASSLPGLAWETQYF. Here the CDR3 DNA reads TGTGCCAGCAGCCTACCGGGACTAGCTTGGGAGACCCAGTACTTC.

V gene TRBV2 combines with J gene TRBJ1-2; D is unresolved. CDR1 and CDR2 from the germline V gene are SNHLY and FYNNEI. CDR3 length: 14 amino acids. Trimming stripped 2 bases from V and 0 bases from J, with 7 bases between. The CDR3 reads CASSEWESNYGYTF. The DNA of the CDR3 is TGTGCCAGCAGTGAATGGGAATCTAACTATGGCTACACCTTC.

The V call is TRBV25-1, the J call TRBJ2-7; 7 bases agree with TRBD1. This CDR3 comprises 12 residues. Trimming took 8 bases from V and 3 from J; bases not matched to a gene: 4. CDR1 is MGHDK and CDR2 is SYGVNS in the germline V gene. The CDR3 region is CASSGTDYEQYF. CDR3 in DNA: TGTGCCAGCTCCGGGACAGACTACGAGCAGTACTTC.

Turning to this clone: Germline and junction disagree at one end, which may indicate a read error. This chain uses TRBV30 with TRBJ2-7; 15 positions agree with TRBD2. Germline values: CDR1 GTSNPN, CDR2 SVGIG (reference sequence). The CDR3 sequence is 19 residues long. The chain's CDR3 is CAWTTGLAGGSSGQGRGSF. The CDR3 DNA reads TGTGCCTGGACCACGGGACTAGCGGGGGGCTCGAGCGGACAGGGGCGCGGATCCTTC.